These T cell receptor beta chains were read from a single sample in a study of T cells in Graves' hyperthyroidism and ophthalmopathy. TCRdb itself ran the multiplex PCR reads through MiXCR, one entry per CDR3 protein. The sample gives hundreds of thousands of distinct CDR3 sequences, around 20% of which show up once; 16% is in the top ten. Sequenced input: blood. The receptor source for this set is a woman aged 45-65 years with Graves' hyperthyroidism that later progressed to Graves' ophthalmopathy. Both conserved end residues are part of each CDR3. Each record gives: J gene, D gene, clone size, V gene, CDR3 DNA, CDR3 protein. D genes are given only for firm matches. Clone sizes are given selectively: once, few, many, or a class where the clone is expanded.

>TRBJ1-2|.|few|TRBV6-6
TGTGCCAGCAGTTACACGGCAATCTATGGCTACACCTTC
CASSYTAIYGYTF
>TRBJ2-1|.|many|TRBV7-3
TGTGCCAGCAGCTTAACCGGCGGCTGGAGCTCCTACAATGAGCAGTTCTTC
CASSLTGGWSSYNEQFF
>TRBJ2-2|TRBD2|few|TRBV6-1
TGTGCCAGCACACGGACTAGTCGCACCGGGGAGCTGTTTTTT
CASTRTSRTGELFF
>TRBJ1-1|.|.|TRBV6-1
TGTGCCAGCAGCCGACCCTTAGCCATGAACACTGAAGCTTTCTTT
CASSRPLAMNTEAFF
>TRBJ2-5|.|.|TRBV28
TGTGCCAGCAGTTTCCTTATGGTAAGGGGCCGTGGACGAGAGACCCAGTACTTC
CASSFLMVRGRGRETQYF
>TRBJ2-3|TRBD2|many|TRBV5-1
TGCGCCAGCACCCGAACTAGCGGGGGGACAGATACGCAGTATTTT
CASTRTSGGTDTQYF
>TRBJ1-2|.|.|TRBV6-4
TGTGCCAGCAGTGAAGTTAGGGATAGGGTGAAAACCGGCTATGGCTACACCTTC
CASSEVRDRVKTGYGYTF
>TRBJ2-5|.|many|TRBV7-8
TGTGCCAGCAGCTCCCGGGCCCAGGAGGAGACCCAGTACTTC
CASSSRAQEETQYF
>TRBJ2-5|TRBD1|few|TRBV29-1
TGCAGCGTTGAAGATCACCGGGACAGGGGGCCTGGGGAGACCCAGTACTTC
CSVEDHRDRGPGETQYF
>TRBJ2-7|TRBD2|.|TRBV6-1
TGTGCCAGCAGTCGGGACTACGCATCGTACGAGCAGTACTTC
CASSRDYASYEQYF
>TRBJ2-3|TRBD2|few|TRBV9
TGTGCCACCTCGGCTAGCGGAGCCGGAGGTACAGATACGCAGTATTTT
CATSASGAGGTDTQYF
>TRBJ2-2|.|many|TRBV14
TGTGCCAGCAGCCAAATACACCCGACCGGGGAGCTGTTTTTT
CASSQIHPTGELFF
>TRBJ2-5|TRBD2|.|TRBV6-2/TRBV6-3
TGTGCCAGCAGTCTTCCACTAGCGGGCAAATTGATCGTGGAGACCCAGTACTTC
CASSLPLAGKLIVETQYF
>TRBJ2-7|TRBD2|many|TRBV12-3/TRBV12-4
TGTGCCAGCAGTCCGAGCCGGGCTAGCGGGTCCTACGAGCAGTACTTC
CASSPSRASGSYEQYF
>TRBJ2-7|TRBD1|many|TRBV20-1
TGCAGTGCTCCCGGGACAGGGACCTACGAGCAGTACTTC
CSAPGTGTYEQYF
>TRBJ2-2|.|many|TRBV12-5
TGTGCTAGTGGTTTGTTCCAGACACTTTTCACCGGGGAGCTGTTTTTT
CASGLFQTLFTGELFF
>TRBJ1-5|TRBD1|.|TRBV3-1
TGTGCCAGCAGCCAAAACAGGGGTGTGCATCAGCCCCAGCATTTT
CASSQNRGVHQPQHF
>TRBJ2-3|.|.|TRBV2
TGTGCCAGCAGTGAATCAGGTCCAGATACGCAGTATTTT
CASSESGPDTQYF
>TRBJ1-6|.|.|TRBV14
TGTGCCAGCAGCCAAGATGTGACGTTTCGAGGGGGACAAGGCTCCTATAATTCACCCCTCCACTTT
CASSQDVTFRGGQGSYNSPLHF
>TRBJ1-1|TRBD1|few|TRBV9
TGTGCCAGCAGCGTGGACAGGTTCACTGAAGCTTTCTTT
CASSVDRFTEAFF
>TRBJ2-3|TRBD2|many|TRBV5-1
TGCGCCAGCAGCTTGACGGGGGGGCCCTATACGCAGTATTTT
CASSLTGGPYTQYF
>TRBJ2-4|.|.|TRBV7-9
TGTGCCAGCAGCTCGGATCTAGCCAAAAACATTCAGTACTTC
CASSSDLAKNIQYF
>TRBJ2-3|.|few|TRBV6-2/TRBV6-3
TGTGCCAGCAGTAACGGGCCCGGAACAAGCACAGATACGCAGTATTTT
CASSNGPGTSTDTQYF
>TRBJ1-5|.|.|TRBV7-9
TGTGCCAGCAGCTTAGTGTCCAGGGGAGCTAGTCAGCCCCAGCATTTT
CASSLVSRGASQPQHF
>TRBJ2-1|.|.|TRBV29-1
TGCAGCGTTGCTACGCCACCAGGCTACAATGAGCAGTTCTTC
CSVATPPGYNEQFF
>TRBJ2-1|.|few|TRBV6-1
TGTGCCAGCAGTTATGGGGCAGGGAACAATGAGCAGTTCTTC
CASSYGAGNNEQFF
>TRBJ2-1|.|few|TRBV7-2
TGTGCCAGCAGCACAGACAGTGTCACCTACAATGAGCAGTTCTTC
CASSTDSVTYNEQFF
>TRBJ2-3|TRBD1|.|TRBV7-9
TGTGCCAGCAGCCCACGGGACAGATGGAATACGCAGTATTTT
CASSPRDRWNTQYF